Below are 21 T cell receptor beta chains sequenced from a single sample in a study of blood T cell repertoires in COVID-19. This table comes from immunoSEQ multiplex PCR, and its TCRdb copy is limited to in-frame clones, with some not included. Altogether roughly 25,000 clones are present, 92% being singletons, with the ten largest covering under 3.5%. Sequences were obtained from peripheral blood. The receptors here all came from a human donor in a cohort sampled during active COVID-19.

The rearrangement uses TRBV28 and TRBJ1-2, with unresolved D. Germline V gene lookup returns CDR1 MDHEN and CDR2 SYDVKM. V dropped 5 bases and J dropped 0 bases, with 19 bases sitting between them. CDR3 size: 17 residues. This CDR3 is CASSPGRDLLANYGYTF. The CDR3 bases are TGTGCCAGCAGTCCCGGGCGGGATCTCCTAGCTAACTATGGCTACACCTTC.

CDR3 residues: CASSFRQGIDVPQYF. The CDR3 DNA is TGTGCCAGCAGCTTCCGACAGGGAATCGATGTTCCGCAGTATTTT. This chain joins TRBV7-9 and TRBJ2-3; 7 bases map to TRBD1. There are 15 residues in the CDR3. The germline gives CDR1 SEHNR, CDR2 FQNEAQ (reference sequence). Trimming took 3 bases from V and 10 from J; bases not matched to a gene: 13.

The chain uses TRBV7-9 and TRBJ2-1; tentative D call: TRBD2 (6 bases). The CDR3 consists of 15 residues. With 6 bases removed from V and 8 bases from J, the gap between germline ends came to 20 bases. Germline CDR1 SEHNR, CDR2 FQNEAQ (reference sequence). CDR3 residues: CASRGGRGRWDEQFF. In nucleotides, the CDR3 is TGTGCCAGCAGGGGGGGAAGGGGAAGGTGGGATGAGCAGTTCTTC.

A remark on this clone: A read error may produce the germline difference seen at one junction end. This chain joins TRBV10-2 and TRBJ2-2, with D tentatively TRBD2 (5 bases). The CDR3 runs to 14 residues. Germline V gives CDR1 WSHSY, CDR2 SAAADI. The CDR3 DNA reads TGCGCCAGCAGCCCCGGGGTGAACGCCGGGGAGCTGTTTTTT. Translated: CASSPGVNAGELFF.

This clone was counted a few times. The V gene is TRBV6-5, the J gene TRBJ1-5; D may be TRBD1 (5 bases). Germline assignment: CDR1 MNHEY and CDR2 SVGAGI. Trimming shortened V by 6 bases and J by 0 bases, and 6 bases separated the two germline ends. The CDR3 is 13 amino acids. This CDR3 is CASRTASNQPQHF. The CDR3 region has the DNA TGTGCCAGCAGGACAGCTAGCAATCAGCCCCAGCATTTT.

The chain couples TRBV5-6 to TRBJ2-1; 7 positions agree with TRBD1. With V trimmed by 0 bases and J by 9 bases, 6 bases remained unmatched. The CDR3 sequence is 14 residues long. In germline, CDR1 is SGHDT, CDR2 YYEEEE. The CDR3 loop reads CASSLGQGGGEQFF. CDR3 bases: TGTGCCAGCAGCTTGGGACAGGGCGGCGGTGAGCAGTTCTTC.

CDR3: CASSLGLRDTGNTIYF. CDR3 coding DNA: TGTGCCAGCAGCTTAGGCCTCCGGGACACTGGAAACACCATATATTTT. The genes are TRBV11-2 and TRBJ1-3; D might be TRBD1 (6 bases). The CDR3 runs to 16 residues. Trimming shortened V by 1 base and J by 2 bases, and 12 bases separated the two germline ends. In germline, CDR1 is SGHAT, CDR2 FQNNGV.

The rearrangement uses TRBV5-1 and TRBJ2-3, with D maybe TRBD1 (6 bases). V lost 3 bases, J lost 2 bases, and 13 bases lay in between. The CDR3 extends over 15 amino acids. CDR1 and CDR2 (germline): SGHRS, YFSETQ. Here the CDR3 DNA reads TGCGCCAGCAGCTCTTACAGGGCCATCACAGATACGCAGTATTTT. Residues: CASSSYRAITDTQYF. Combining the CDR3 with reference TRBV5-1 and TRBJ2-3 gives the whole variable domain KAGVTQTPRYLIKTRGQQVTLSCSPISGHRSVSWYQQTPGQGLQFLFEYFSETQRNKGNFPGRFSGRQFSNSRSEMNVSTLELGDSALYLCASSSYRAITDTQYFGPGTRLTVL.

The rearrangement uses TRBV7-9 and TRBJ1-2; TRBD1 aligns across 10 bases. Germline V CDR1 and CDR2: SEHNR, FQNEAQ (reference sequence). V shed 5 bases and J 2 bases; nucleotides not matched to a gene: 8. The CDR3 is 16 amino acids. The CDR3 DNA is TGTGCCAGCAGCACCGGGGGGACAGGGGACAACTATGGCTACACCTTC. It codes for CASSTGGTGDNYGYTF. Full variable domain (rest looked up from reference TRBV7-9 and TRBJ1-2): DTGVSQNPRHKITKRGQNVTFRCDPISEHNRLYWYRQTLGQGPEFLTYFQNEAQLEKSRLLSDRFSAERPKGSFSTLEIQRTEQGDSAMYLCASSTGGTGDNYGYTFGSGTRLTVV.

The V gene is TRBV7-7, the J gene TRBJ2-2, with a possible D match to TRBD2 (5 bases). Between the trimmed V and J ends, which lost 1 base and 7 bases, there was a span of 7 bases. Germline V gene lookup returns CDR1 SSHAT and CDR2 FNYEAQ (reference sequence). This CDR3 spans 13 amino acids. This CDR3 reads CASSLVAGGELFF. The CDR3 nucleotides read TGTGCCAGCAGCTTAGTTGCGGGCGGGGAGCTGTTTTTT.

The V and J genes are TRBV2 and TRBJ1-2, with D unclear. This CDR3 has 15 residues. Germline V gene data show CDR1 as SNHLY and CDR2 as FYNNEI. The germline V and J ends were trimmed by 1 base and 4 bases, with 13 bases remaining between them. The CDR3 sequence is CASSEVTRGGYGYTF. The CDR3, as DNA: TGTGCCAGCAGTGAAGTGACCCGGGGAGGCTATGGCTACACCTTC.

The chain is built from TRBV7-9 and TRBJ2-1; D possibly corresponds to TRBD1 (5 bases). V was pared by 5 bases and J by 10 bases, with 12 bases between. CDR3 length: 12 residues. CDR1 and CDR2 (germline): SEHNR, FQNEAQ (reference sequence). CDR3 sequence (DNA): TGTGCCAGCAGCAAAGGGGTGGGCGAGCAGTTCTTC. Protein: CASSKGVGEQFF.

CDR3 region: CASSDSVRDRGSYGYTF. The CDR3 DNA reads TGTGCCAGCAGTGACTCCGTTAGGGACAGGGGTAGCTATGGCTACACCTTC. This rearrangement joins TRBV6-4 to TRBJ1-2; TRBD1 matches 10 bases. Germline values: CDR1 MRHNA, CDR2 SNTAGT. This CDR3 has 17 residues. V trimming: 0 bases; J trimming: 4 bases; junction bases outside the gene matches: 8.

The chain couples TRBV19 to TRBJ1-1, with D perhaps matching TRBD1 (5 bases). The CDR3 is 11 amino acids. V was pared by 9 bases and J by 10 bases, with 15 bases between. Germline V CDR1 and CDR2: LNHDA, SQIVND (reference sequence). This CDR3 reads CASRDSGVAFF. Written as DNA, the CDR3 is TGTGCCAGCAGGGATTCTGGTGTAGCTTTCTTT.

V and J are TRBV15 and TRBJ2-1; 8 positions match TRBD1. The J segment lost 9 bases and the V segment lost 3 bases, leaving 4 bases of the junction unmatched. The V gene's germline CDR1 is LNHNV and CDR2 YYDKDF (reference sequence). This CDR3 is 13 amino acids long. This CDR3 reads CATSSGDRTEQFF. CDR3 sequence (DNA): TGTGCCACCAGCAGTGGGGACAGGACTGAGCAGTTCTTC.

CDR3 sequence reads: CASGLEPAAEQYF. CDR3 DNA sequence: TGTGCTAGTGGTTTGGAGCCTGCGGCCGAGCAGTACTTC. This chain links TRBV12-5 with TRBJ2-7; D ambiguous. The V end was cut by 1 base, the J end by 6 bases, with 10 bases between. There are 13 residues in the CDR3. The germline CDR1 and CDR2 sequences are LGHNT and FRNRAP.

This chain connects TRBV6-1 to TRBJ2-5; 8 positions agree with TRBD2. The CDR3 loop spans 15 amino acids. J gave up 5 bases and V 1 base, and 6 bases lay outside the gene matches. The germline V gene has CDR1 MNHNS and CDR2 SASEGT. Here the CDR3 reads CASSEGWRGRETQYF. CDR3 DNA sequence: TGTGCCAGCAGTGAAGGTTGGCGCGGGAGGGAGACCCAGTACTTC.

This rearrangement joins TRBV5-6 to TRBJ1-6; TRBD1 might be the D (6 bases). The length of the CDR3 is 15 residues. Germline values: CDR1 SGHDT, CDR2 YYEEEE. Trimming removed 4 bases from V and 8 bases from J, with 16 bases in between. The CDR3 protein is CASSPTGFFDSPLHF. The CDR3 DNA is TGTGCCAGCAGCCCCACAGGGTTTTTCGATTCACCCCTCCACTTT.

This chain uses TRBV19 with TRBJ1-5; D is ambiguous. The CDR3 loop spans 17 amino acids. Germline CDR1 reads LNHDA; CDR2 reads SQIVND (reference sequence). Deletions cut 6 bases from V and 2 bases from J, with 20 bases between. This CDR3 is CASRGTRRGVGNQPQHF. The CDR3 nucleotides read TGTGCCAGTAGGGGTACCAGGCGGGGAGTGGGCAATCAGCCCCAGCATTTT.

V usage is TRBV6-5 and J usage is TRBJ1-4; 9 bases match TRBD1. Trimming at V came to 5 bases and at J to 8 bases, leaving 9 bases not matched to a gene. The CDR3 is made up of 15 amino acids. Germline V CDR1 and CDR2: MNHEY, SVGAGI. The CDR3 here is CASSLSWTGDEKLFF. DNA for the CDR3: TGTGCCAGCAGTCTCTCCTGGACAGGGGACGAAAAACTGTTTTTT.

The chain recombines TRBV4-1 with TRBJ2-4, with D maybe TRBD1 (5 bases). V shed 0 bases and J shed 0 bases, with 18 bases lying between them. Germline V gene sequence: CDR1 MGHRA, CDR2 YSYEKL. The CDR3 consists of 19 residues. DNA of the CDR3: TGCGCCAGCAGCCAAGAGTACGGCAGGGCTACTCTAGCCAAAAACATTCAGTACTTC. Protein sequence: CASSQEYGRATLAKNIQYF.